These T cell receptor beta chains were read from a single sample in a study of blood T cell repertoires in COVID-19. Sequencing used immunoSEQ multiplex PCR; TCRdb keeps in-frame clones, though not all of them. The sample holds fewer than 350,000 clones, around 81% seen once. The sample taken for sequencing was peripheral blood. Every receptor here comes from a woman in her sixties with active or convalescent COVID-19. Each CDR3 is given with its conserved first and last residue. A D gene is named only where the DNA matches it firmly. The listing skips clone size in some rows; elsewhere it reads once, few, many or a size class.

d_gene: TRBD2
abundance: NA
j_gene: TRBJ2-2
v_gene: TRBV7-6
CDR3aa: CASSSGLARNTGELFF
CDR3nt: TGTGCCAGCAGCTCGGGACTAGCGAGGAACACCGGGGAGCTGTTTTTT

d_gene: NA
abundance: NA
j_gene: TRBJ1-2
v_gene: TRBV6-5
CDR3aa: CASNEQGEGSGYTF
CDR3nt: TGTGCCAGCAACGAACAGGGTGAAGGAAGTGGCTACACCTTC

d_gene: NA
abundance: many
j_gene: TRBJ1-6
v_gene: TRBV7-3
CDR3aa: CASSLYSNSPLHF
CDR3nt: TGTGCCAGCAGCTTATATAGTAATTCACCCCTCCACTTT

d_gene: NA
abundance: NA
j_gene: TRBJ1-1
v_gene: TRBV19
CDR3aa: CASKGQMDTEAFF
CDR3nt: TGTGCCAGTAAAGGACAGATGGACACTGAAGCTTTCTTT

d_gene: NA
abundance: NA
j_gene: TRBJ1-5
v_gene: TRBV19
CDR3aa: CASSIEGPRQVSNQPQHF
CDR3nt: TGTGCCAGTAGTATAGAGGGGCCCCGACAGGTTTCAAATCAGCCCCAGCATTTT

d_gene: NA
abundance: NA
j_gene: TRBJ2-7
v_gene: TRBV11-2
CDR3aa: CASSLDGLLAEQYF
CDR3nt: TGTGCCAGCAGCTTAGACGGACTACTTGCCGAGCAGTACTTC

d_gene: TRBD1
abundance: NA
j_gene: TRBJ1-4
v_gene: TRBV5-4
CDR3aa: CASSLHRDRGRDNEKLFF
CDR3nt: TGTGCCAGCAGCTTGCACCGGGACAGGGGGCGTGATAATGAAAAACTGTTTTTT

d_gene: NA
abundance: NA
j_gene: TRBJ2-2
v_gene: TRBV19
CDR3aa: CASTGGALDTGELFF
CDR3nt: TGTGCCAGTACTGGGGGGGCCTTGGACACCGGGGAGCTGTTTTTT

d_gene: TRBD1
abundance: NA
j_gene: TRBJ2-7
v_gene: TRBV7-8
CDR3aa: CASSLHRGEQYF
CDR3nt: TGTGCCAGCAGCCTGCACAGGGGCGAGCAGTACTTC

d_gene: NA
abundance: NA
j_gene: TRBJ1-3
v_gene: TRBV7-2
CDR3aa: CASSILYSGGDGNTIYF
CDR3nt: TGTGCCAGCAGCATCCTTTATTCGGGGGGGGATGGAAACACCATATATTTT

d_gene: NA
abundance: once
j_gene: TRBJ2-3
v_gene: TRBV19
CDR3aa: CASSMQGTDTQYF
CDR3nt: TGTGCCAGTAGTATGCAGGGTACAGATACGCAGTATTTT

d_gene: TRBD1
abundance: NA
j_gene: TRBJ2-5
v_gene: TRBV30
CDR3aa: CAWKPGQTYQETQYF
CDR3nt: TGTGCCTGGAAGCCGGGACAGACCTACCAAGAGACCCAGTACTTC

d_gene: TRBD2
abundance: few
j_gene: TRBJ2-7
v_gene: TRBV6-5
CDR3aa: CASSLRGTTTYGQYF
CDR3nt: TGTGCCAGCAGTCTACGCGGGACTACCACCTACGGGCAGTACTTC

d_gene: NA
abundance: NA
j_gene: TRBJ1-2
v_gene: TRBV27
CDR3aa: CASSGGSVGYTF
CDR3nt: TGTGCCAGCAGTGGAGGCAGCGTTGGCTACACCTTC

d_gene: NA
abundance: NA
j_gene: TRBJ1-2
v_gene: TRBV20-1
CDR3aa: CSASWGGNYGYTF
CDR3nt: TGCAGTGCTAGTTGGGGGGGAAACTATGGCTACACCTTC

d_gene: NA
abundance: few
j_gene: TRBJ2-5
v_gene: TRBV3-1/TRBV3-2
CDR3aa: CASSIKETQYF
CDR3nt: TGTGCCAGCAGCATCAAAGAGACCCAGTACTTC

d_gene: NA
abundance: NA
j_gene: TRBJ1-6
v_gene: TRBV7-2
CDR3aa: CASSLSPARLSPLHF
CDR3nt: TGTGCCAGCAGCTTAAGTCCAGCCCGACTTTCACCCCTCCACTTT